Described below is a single TCR beta chain sequence and its context. Molecular barcoded adaptors covering alpha/delta and beta/gamma chains were used on 400 to 450 ng RNA. TCRdb used MiXCR to reprocess the reads, holding one entry per CDR3 protein. Found here are 94,000 or so distinct CDR3 sequences, about 12% of them singletons; the top ten hold 14% to 15%. The sample belongs to a study of read filtering for tumor transcriptome and immune sequencing. The sequence derives from a donor at least 40 years old with multiple myeloma. Sequencing was carried out using a population of CD138-negative cells sorted from bone marrow.

Here the CDR3 reads CASSNGPSGRAVNTQYF. CDR3 nucleotide sequence: TGTGCCAGCAGCAACGGACCTAGCGGGAGGGCCGTGAATACGCAGTATTTT. This rearrangement joins TRBV7-3 to TRBJ2-3; 12 nucleotides match TRBD2. The CDR3 runs to 17 residues. J lost 7 bases, V lost 5 bases, and 13 bases had no gene match. Germline-derived CDR1 and CDR2 are SGHTA and FQGTGA.